The source of this T cell receptor beta chain is a study of T cell repertoires in cytomegalovirus infection. Findings and caveats of the study: Accumulated public TCR beta family frequency recognized individuals carrying CMV together with the relevant HLA. The ex vivo response was dominated by HLA-C-restricted CMV-specific TCR beta clonotypes.

In its sample, this clonotype was seen a few times. What it binds is unknown. The germline V and J ends were trimmed by 0 bases and 1 base, with 7 bases remaining between them. The CDR3 totals 15 residues. From germline, CDR1 is SGHVS and CDR2 FNYEAQ. TCRdb ran MiXCR on the reads and lists one entry per CDR3 protein. The profile shows about 920,000 distinct CDR3 sequences, approximately 30% of them singletons. V usage is TRBV7-6 and J usage is TRBJ1-5; weak D call: TRBD1 (5 bases). Sample: cultured CD8+ T cells from PBMCs, taken from culture after CMV antigen stimulation. This TCR was recovered from a human donor in good health (CMV status not recorded). Some clones in this sample may be carry-over from other donors' samples. The CDR3 reads CASSLADTSNQPQHF. DNA of the CDR3: TGTGCCAGCAGCTTAGCGGACACAAGCAATCAGCCCCAGCATTTT.